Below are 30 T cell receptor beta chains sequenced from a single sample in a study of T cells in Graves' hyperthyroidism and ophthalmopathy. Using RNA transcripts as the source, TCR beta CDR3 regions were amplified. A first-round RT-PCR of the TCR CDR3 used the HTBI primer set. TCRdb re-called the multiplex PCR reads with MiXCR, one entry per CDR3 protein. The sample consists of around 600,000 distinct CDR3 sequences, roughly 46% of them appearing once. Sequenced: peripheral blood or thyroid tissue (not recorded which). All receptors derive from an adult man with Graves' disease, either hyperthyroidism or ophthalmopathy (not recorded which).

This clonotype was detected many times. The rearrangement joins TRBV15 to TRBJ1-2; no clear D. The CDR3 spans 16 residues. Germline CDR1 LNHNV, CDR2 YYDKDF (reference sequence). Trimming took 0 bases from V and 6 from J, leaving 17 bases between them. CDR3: CATSRDNPWAVNGYTF. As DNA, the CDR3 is TGTGCCACCAGCAGAGACAACCCCTGGGCCGTGAATGGCTACACCTTC.

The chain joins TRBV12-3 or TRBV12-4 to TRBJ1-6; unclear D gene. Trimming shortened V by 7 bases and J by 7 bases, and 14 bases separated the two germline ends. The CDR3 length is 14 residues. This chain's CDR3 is CASTSAFMNSPLHF. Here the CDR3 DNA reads TGTGCCAGCACCTCGGCCTTTATGAATTCACCCCTCCACTTT.

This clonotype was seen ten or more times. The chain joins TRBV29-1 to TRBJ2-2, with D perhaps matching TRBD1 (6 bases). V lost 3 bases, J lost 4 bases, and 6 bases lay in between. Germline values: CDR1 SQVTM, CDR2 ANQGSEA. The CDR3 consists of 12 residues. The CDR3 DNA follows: TGCAGCGTTGACAGGGGCACCGGGGAGCTGTTTTTT. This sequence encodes CSVDRGTGELFF.

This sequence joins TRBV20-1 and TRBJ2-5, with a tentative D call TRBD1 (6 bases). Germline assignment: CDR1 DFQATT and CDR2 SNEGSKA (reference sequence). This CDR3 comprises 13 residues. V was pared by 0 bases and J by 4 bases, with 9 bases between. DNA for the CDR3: TGCAGTGCTAGAGATGTGGGGGCAGAGACCCAGTACTTC. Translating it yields CSARDVGAETQYF.

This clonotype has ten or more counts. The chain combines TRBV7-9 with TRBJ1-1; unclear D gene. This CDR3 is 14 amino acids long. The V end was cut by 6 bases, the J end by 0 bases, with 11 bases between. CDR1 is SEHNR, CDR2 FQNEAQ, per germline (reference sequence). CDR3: CASSQDGLNTEAFF. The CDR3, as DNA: TGTGCCAGCAGTCAAGACGGTTTGAACACTGAAGCTTTCTTT.

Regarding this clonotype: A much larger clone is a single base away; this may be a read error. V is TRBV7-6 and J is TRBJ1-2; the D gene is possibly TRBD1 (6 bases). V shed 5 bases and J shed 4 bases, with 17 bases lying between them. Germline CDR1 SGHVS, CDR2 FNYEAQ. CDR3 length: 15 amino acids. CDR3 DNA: TGTGCCAGCAGCGATGGACAGTCGGCCCCCTATGGCTACACCTTC. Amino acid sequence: CASSDGQSAPYGYTF.

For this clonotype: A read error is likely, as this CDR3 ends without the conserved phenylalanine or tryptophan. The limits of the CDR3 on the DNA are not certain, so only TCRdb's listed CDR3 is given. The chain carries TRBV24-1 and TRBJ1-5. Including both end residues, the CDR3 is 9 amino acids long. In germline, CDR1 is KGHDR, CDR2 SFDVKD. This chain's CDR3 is CATSDSREG.

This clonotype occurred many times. In DNA, the CDR3 is TGTGCCAGTAGTTTGGACTACCGAGTCCACTTT. Its translation: CASSLDYRVHF. The J gene is TRBJ1-6, the V gene TRBV19, with D unresolved. The CDR3 length is 11 residues. The V end was cut by 5 bases, the J end by 17 bases, with 13 bases between. Per germline, CDR1 LNHDA and CDR2 SQIVND (reference sequence).

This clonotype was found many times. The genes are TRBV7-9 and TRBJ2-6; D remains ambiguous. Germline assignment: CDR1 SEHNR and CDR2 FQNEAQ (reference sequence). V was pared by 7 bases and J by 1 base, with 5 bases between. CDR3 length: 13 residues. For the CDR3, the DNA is TGTGCCAGCACCCTTTCTGGGGCCAACGTCCTGACTTTC. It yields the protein CASTLSGANVLTF.

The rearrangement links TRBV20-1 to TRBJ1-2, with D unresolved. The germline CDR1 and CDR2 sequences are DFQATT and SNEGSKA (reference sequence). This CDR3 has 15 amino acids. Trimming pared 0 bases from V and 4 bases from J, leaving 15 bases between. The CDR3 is CSARDDQAESYGYTF. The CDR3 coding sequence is TGCAGTGCTAGAGATGATCAGGCCGAATCCTATGGCTACACCTTC.

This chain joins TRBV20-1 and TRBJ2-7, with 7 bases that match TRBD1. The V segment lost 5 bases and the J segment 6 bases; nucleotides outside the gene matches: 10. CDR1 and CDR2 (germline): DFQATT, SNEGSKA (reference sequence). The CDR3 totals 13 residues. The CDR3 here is CSAPWTGSGEQYF. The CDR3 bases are TGCAGTGCTCCTTGGACAGGTTCGGGCGAGCAGTACTTC.

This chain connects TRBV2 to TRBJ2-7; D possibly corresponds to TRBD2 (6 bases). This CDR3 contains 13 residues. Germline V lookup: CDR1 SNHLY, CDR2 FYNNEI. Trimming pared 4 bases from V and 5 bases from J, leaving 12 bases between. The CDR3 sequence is CASSGRVDDEQYF. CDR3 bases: TGTGCCAGCAGTGGGAGGGTGGACGACGAGCAGTACTTC. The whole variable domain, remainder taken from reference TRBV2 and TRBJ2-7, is EPEVTQTPSHQVTQMGQEVILRCVPISNHLYFYWYRQILGQKVEFLVSFYNNEISEKSEIFDDQFSVERPDGSNFTLKIRSTKLEDSAMYFCASSGRVDDEQYFGPGTRLTVT.

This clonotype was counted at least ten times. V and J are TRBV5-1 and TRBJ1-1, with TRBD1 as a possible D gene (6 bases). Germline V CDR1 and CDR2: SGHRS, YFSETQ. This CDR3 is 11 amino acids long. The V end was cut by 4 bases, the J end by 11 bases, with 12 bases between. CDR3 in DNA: TGCGCCAGCAGCCGGGGGGCCACGGCTTTCTTT. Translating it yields CASSRGATAFF.

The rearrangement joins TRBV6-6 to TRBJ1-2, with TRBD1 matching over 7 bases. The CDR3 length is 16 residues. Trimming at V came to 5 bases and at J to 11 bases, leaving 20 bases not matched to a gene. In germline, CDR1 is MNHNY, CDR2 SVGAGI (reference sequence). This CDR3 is CASSEQGKGSTYLYTF. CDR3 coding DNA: TGTGCCAGCAGTGAACAGGGGAAGGGTTCTACATATTTGTACACCTTC.

CDR3 loop: CASSPPGTGYSGANVLTF. The CDR3 nucleotides read TGTGCCAGCAGCCCTCCCGGGACAGGGTACTCTGGGGCCAACGTCCTGACTTTC. This chain connects TRBV7-9 to TRBJ2-6; 9 bases fit TRBD1. In germline, CDR1 is SEHNR, CDR2 FQNEAQ (reference sequence). The V segment lost 5 bases and the J segment 0 bases; nucleotides outside the gene matches: 8. This CDR3 contains 18 residues.

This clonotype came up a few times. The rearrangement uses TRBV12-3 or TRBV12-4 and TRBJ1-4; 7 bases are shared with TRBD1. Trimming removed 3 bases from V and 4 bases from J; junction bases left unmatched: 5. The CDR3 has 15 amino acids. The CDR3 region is CASSLAGQRNEKLFF. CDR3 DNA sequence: TGTGCCAGCAGTTTGGCGGGACAGCGTAATGAAAAACTGTTTTTT.

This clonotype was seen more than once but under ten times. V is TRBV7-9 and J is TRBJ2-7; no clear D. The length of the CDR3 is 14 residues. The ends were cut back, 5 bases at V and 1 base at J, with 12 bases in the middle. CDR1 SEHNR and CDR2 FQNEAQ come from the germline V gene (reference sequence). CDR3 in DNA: TGTGCCAGCAGCCCCCTCCCTTTATCCTACGAGCAGTACTTC. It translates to CASSPLPLSYEQYF.

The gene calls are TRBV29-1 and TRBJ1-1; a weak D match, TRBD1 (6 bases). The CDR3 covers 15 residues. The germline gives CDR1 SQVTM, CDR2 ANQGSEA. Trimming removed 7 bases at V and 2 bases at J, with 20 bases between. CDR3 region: CSGGAGRDGNTEAFF. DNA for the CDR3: TGCAGCGGGGGGGCAGGGCGGGACGGAAACACTGAAGCTTTCTTT.

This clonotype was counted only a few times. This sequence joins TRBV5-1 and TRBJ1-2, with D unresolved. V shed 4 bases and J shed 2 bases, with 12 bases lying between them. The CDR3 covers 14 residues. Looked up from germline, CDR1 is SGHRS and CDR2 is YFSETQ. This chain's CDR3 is CASSVPAENYGYTF. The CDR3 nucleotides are TGCGCCAGCAGCGTCCCCGCTGAAAACTATGGCTACACCTTC.

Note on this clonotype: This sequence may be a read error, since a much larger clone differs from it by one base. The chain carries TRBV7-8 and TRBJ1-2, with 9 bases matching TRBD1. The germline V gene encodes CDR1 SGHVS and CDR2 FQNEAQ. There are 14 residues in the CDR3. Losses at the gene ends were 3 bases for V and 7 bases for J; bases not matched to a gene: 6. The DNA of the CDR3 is TGTGCCAGCAGCTTGGGACAGGGTCATTGTGGCTACACCTTC. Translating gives CASSLGQGHCGYTF. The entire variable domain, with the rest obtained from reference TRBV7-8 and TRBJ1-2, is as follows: GAGVSQSPRYKVAKRGQDVALRCDPISGHVSLFWYQQALGQGPEFLTYFQNEAQLDKSGLPSDRFFAERPEGSVSTLKIQRTQQEDSAVYLCASSLGQGHCGYTFGSGTRLTVV.

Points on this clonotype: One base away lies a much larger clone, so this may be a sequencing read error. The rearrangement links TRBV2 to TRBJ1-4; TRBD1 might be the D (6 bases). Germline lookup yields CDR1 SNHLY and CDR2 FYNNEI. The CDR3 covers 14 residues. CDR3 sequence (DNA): TGTGCCAGCGGTGAAAACAGGGCGGGTGAAAAACTGTTTTTT. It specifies CASGENRAGEKLFF.

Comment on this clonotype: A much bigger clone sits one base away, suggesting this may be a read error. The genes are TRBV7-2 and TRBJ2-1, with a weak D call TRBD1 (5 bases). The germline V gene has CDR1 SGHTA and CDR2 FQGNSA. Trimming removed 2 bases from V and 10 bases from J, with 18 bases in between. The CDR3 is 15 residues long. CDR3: CASSLRAATWGEQFF. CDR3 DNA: TGTGCCAGCAGCTTAAGAGCCGCAACCTGGGGCGAGCAGTTCTTC.

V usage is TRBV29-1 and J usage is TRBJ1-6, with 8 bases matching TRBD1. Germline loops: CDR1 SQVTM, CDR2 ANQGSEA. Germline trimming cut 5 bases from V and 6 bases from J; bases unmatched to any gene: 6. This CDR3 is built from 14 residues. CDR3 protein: CSVQAGQVNSPLHF. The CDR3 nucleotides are TGCAGCGTTCAAGCGGGACAGGTTAATTCACCCCTCCACTTT.

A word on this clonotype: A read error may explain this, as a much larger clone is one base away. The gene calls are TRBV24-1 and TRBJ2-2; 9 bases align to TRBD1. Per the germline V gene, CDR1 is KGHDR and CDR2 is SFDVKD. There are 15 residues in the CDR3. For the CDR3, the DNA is TGTGCCACCAGTCGGGGACAGGGTGTCGTCGGGGAGCTGGTTTTT. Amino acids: CATSRGQGVVGELVF.

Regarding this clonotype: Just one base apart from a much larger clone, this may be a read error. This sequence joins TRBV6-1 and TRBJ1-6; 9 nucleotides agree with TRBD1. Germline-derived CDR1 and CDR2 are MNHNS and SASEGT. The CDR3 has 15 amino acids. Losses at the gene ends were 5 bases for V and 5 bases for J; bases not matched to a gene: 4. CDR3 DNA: TGTGCCAGCAGTTCCACAGGGGGCGATAATTCACCCCTCCACTTT. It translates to CASSSTGGDNSPLHF.

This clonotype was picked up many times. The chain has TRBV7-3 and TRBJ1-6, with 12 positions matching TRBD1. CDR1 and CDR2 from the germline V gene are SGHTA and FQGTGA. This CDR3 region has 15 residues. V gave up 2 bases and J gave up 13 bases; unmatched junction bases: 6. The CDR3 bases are TGTGCCAGCAGCTTAGGGGGGACAGGGGGCAGGCCCCTCCACTTT. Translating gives CASSLGGTGGRPLHF.

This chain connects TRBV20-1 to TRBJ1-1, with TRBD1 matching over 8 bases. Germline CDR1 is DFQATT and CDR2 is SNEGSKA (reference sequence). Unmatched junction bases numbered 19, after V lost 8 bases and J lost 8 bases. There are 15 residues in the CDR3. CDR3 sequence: CSPNTELTGELEAFF. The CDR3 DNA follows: TGCAGTCCTAATACCGAGCTGACAGGGGAGTTAGAAGCTTTCTTT.

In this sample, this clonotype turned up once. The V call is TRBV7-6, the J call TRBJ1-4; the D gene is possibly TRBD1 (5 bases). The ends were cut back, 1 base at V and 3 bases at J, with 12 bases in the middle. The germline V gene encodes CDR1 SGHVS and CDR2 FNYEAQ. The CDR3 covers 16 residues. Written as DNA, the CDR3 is TGTGCCAGCAGCTTAGGACCGGTAGGGGCTAATGAAAAACTGTTTTTT. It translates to CASSLGPVGANEKLFF.

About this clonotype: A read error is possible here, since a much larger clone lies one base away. The CDR3 protein is CSARAARSNTEAFF. CDR3 DNA sequence: TGCAGTGCGCGAGCTGCACGATCTAACACTGAAGCTTTCTTT. The chain carries TRBV20-1 and TRBJ1-1; D is unresolved. This CDR3 contains 14 residues. The V gene's germline CDR1 is DFQATT and CDR2 SNEGSKA (reference sequence). V shed 6 bases and J shed 2 bases, with 16 bases lying between them.

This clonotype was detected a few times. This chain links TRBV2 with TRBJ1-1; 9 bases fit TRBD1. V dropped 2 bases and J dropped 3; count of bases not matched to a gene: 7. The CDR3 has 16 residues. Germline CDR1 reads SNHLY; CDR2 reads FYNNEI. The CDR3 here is CASSEMFGDRDTEAFF. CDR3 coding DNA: TGTGCCAGCAGTGAAATGTTCGGGGACAGGGACACTGAAGCTTTCTTT.